This T cell receptor (beta chain) was recovered during a study of shared clonotypes between healthy human individuals (TCRdb year 2020). For context, the study as a whole: The cohort comprised two women and a few men aged 18 to 49 years. For each donor, CD4 naive and CD4 memory were each given three plates, CD8 naive was given two plates, and CD8 memory was given one plate. To estimate repertoire size and how much clonotype sharing occurs between individuals, the study deeply sequenced the blood TCR repertoires of several healthy adults. Different laboratories and diverse techniques were used to prepare libraries and sequence TCR repertoires, to increase sequencing depth and limit assay-specific biases. Per donor, leukapheresis produced somewhere between about 0.85 and 8.9 billion PBMCs. The paper's findings and limits, for the study overall: Compared with non-shared clonotypes, the clonotypes found in all four sorted-subset donors had higher generation probabilities. Larger estimated clonotype richness was generally found for naive subsets than for memory subsets. Pairwise subsampling led to the expectation that sequencing depth would affect the degree of clonotype sharing among donors. Incomplete sequencing was indicated by rarefaction of sorted-subset datasets, despite the large sequencing depth. Across a few donors, approximately 5% of naive CD4, approximately 3.6% of naive CD8, 2% to 2.5% of memory CD4, and approximately 0.42% of memory CD8 clonotypes were shared. Sampling was limited to blood, and TCR repertoires in tissue likely differ from TCR repertoires in blood. Because the study included only a small number of donors, the genetic and exposure-history diversity represented was limited.

Comments on this clone: No cognate antigen has been identified for it. No base-level quality is on record; no much larger clone is a single base apart.

Healthy HIV-negative adults with no recently reported acute infections or vaccinations were included as donors. Only Caucasian adults living in Nashville, Tennessee, USA were represented among the donors. CD4+ T cells were enriched by magnetic negative selection, after which naive cells were positively selected on CD45RA and the negative fraction was taken as the memory subset. After blood collection by leukapheresis, PBMCs were isolated using Ficoll-Histopaque density gradient centrifugation and then cryopreserved in the vapor phase of liquid nitrogen. Analytical flow cytometry was used to check the purity and quantity of every magnetically sorted T cell population. Genomic DNA was isolated from each sorted fraction and quantified by UV absorbance on a Nanodrop 2000c. Using the deep immunoSEQ assay, multiplex PCR amplified TCR CDR3 regions from genomic DNA. For each cell subset, the extracted genomic DNA was distributed evenly across all wells of several immunoSEQ 96-well plates, and each plate served as one replicate. Each replicate PCR for sorted subsets received about 210 ng genomic DNA, equal to 28,000 or so T cell genomes. The purified libraries were quantified using a Qubit 3.0 fluorometer, sized with a Bioanalyzer 2100, and then quantified again using the KAPA Library Quantification kit. Each immunoSEQ 96-well plate was sequenced on its own single-read 150-cycle Illumina NextSeq 550 flow cell. The original pipeline was this. Because the immunoSEQ output held only junctional sequences and lacked quality scores, the filtering could not match the filtering applied to full-length reads. To assign V/J genes and CDR3, sequences were annotated using PyIR, a Python wrapper for IgBLAST v1.9, with IMGT germline references. Reads with weak V/J assignments (E-value above 1e-6), missing CDR3, stop codons, out-of-frame junctions, or ambiguous translated residues were removed. V3J clonotypes were defined as sequences sharing an identical inferred V gene, J gene, and CDR3 amino acid sequence. The percentage overlap between two repertoires was calculated by dividing the number of shared unique clonotypes by the size of the smaller repertoire. Three approaches were used to assess repertoire richness: RTK rarefaction, the Chao1 estimator, and Recon v2.1 estimates of unobserved clonotypes. Generation probabilities for all TCRbeta clonotypes obtained by the gDNA method from a few donors were computed using OLGA. In TCRdb, the immuneACCESS table is reduced to in-frame sequences with V and J assigned. These tables do not hold every clone; where another copy was compared, an unresolved V gene accounts for under half, and the others remain unexplained. D and trimming come from the DNA, and the V and J calls and clone size come from that table. The sample yields some 1 million clones; roughly 75% were counted once. The ten largest clones represent over 1.3% of the sample.

The CDR3 sequence holds 17 residues, the cysteine and phenylalanine included. Left in the record is the CDR3 DNA by itself, 51 bases read in frame from the first base. Via the germline V gene, CDR1 is SGHNT and CDR2 YENEEA. Between the V and J ends, shortened by 1 base and 6 bases respectively, the junction contains 19 bases. The source material was memory CD4+ T cells sorted from blood. Explained via the paper, the cell subset or site label denotes: CD45RA-negative fraction. The receptor was derived from a man in his late teens or twenties in good health. The sequence joins TRBV11-3 to TRBJ2-1; the D segment could be TRBD2, given 6 matching bases. The DNA is TGTGCCAGCAGCTTAGGAGATCGCGGGGCGACAACCAATGAGCAGTTCTTC. The translation is CASSLGDRGATTNEQFF.